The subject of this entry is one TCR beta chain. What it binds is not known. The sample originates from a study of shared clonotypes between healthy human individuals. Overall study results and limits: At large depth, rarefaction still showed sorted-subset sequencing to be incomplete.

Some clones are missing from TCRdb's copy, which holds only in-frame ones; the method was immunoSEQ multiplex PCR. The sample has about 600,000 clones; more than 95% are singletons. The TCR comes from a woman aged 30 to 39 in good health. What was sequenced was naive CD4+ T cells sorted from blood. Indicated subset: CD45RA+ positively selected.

The CDR3 nucleotides are TGTGCCATCGGGACGGCAAATCAGCCCCAGCATTTT. This encodes CAIGTANQPQHF. V and J are TRBV10-3 and TRBJ1-5; TRBD1 might be the D (5 bases). The CDR3 covers 12 residues. V shed 8 bases and J shed 4 bases, with 9 bases lying between them. Germline CDR1 reads ENHRY; CDR2 reads SYGVKD.